This TCR beta chain derives from a study of beta chain features in type 1 diabetes. Deletions cut 8 bases from V and 2 bases from J, with 13 bases between. This CDR3 is 13 amino acids long. Germline loops: CDR1 SNHLY, CDR2 FYNNEI. What was sequenced were expressed TCRB transcripts, since all of the isolated RNA had been reverse transcribed. Using immunoSEQ multiplex PCR, the repertoire was profiled, and TCRdb retains in-frame clones only, with some absent. The profile shows 430,000 or so clones, roughly 10% of them singletons. The sequence derives from a woman aged 18 to 35 in good health. The chain joins TRBV2 to TRBJ2-7; the D call may be TRBD1 or TRBD2 (5 bases each). Input material: naive CD4+ T cells from blood. The CDR3 DNA is TGTGCCAGCGGTAAGACGGGGCCCTACGAGCAGTACTTC. This sequence encodes CASGKTGPYEQYF.